The T cell receptor beta chain under discussion was sequenced for a study of CD8+CD57+ T cells in acquired aplastic anemia (dated by TCRdb to the late 2010s). Concerning the study at large: DNA extracted from sorted CD4+ and CD8+ cells had a mean of roughly 3.3 ug, with a range of roughly 0.17 to 30 ug. Mean read counts for healthy donor samples were about 10 million for CD4+ cells and 11.0 million for CD8+ cells. Broad study findings and their caveats: No significant difference in CD8+ Simpson's diversity was found between patients and healthy controls (P=0.060). Some 30 CD8+ CDR3 sequences were found to be shared between patients and controls, but these sequences appeared to be highly expressed in patients and within the immunodominant clones of the patients.

TCR repertoires of sorted CD4+ and CD8+ blood T cells from severe aplastic anemia patients and healthy subjects were deep-sequenced in the study. Ficoll-Paque density gradient centrifugation was used to isolate peripheral blood mononuclear cells. Before DNA was extracted, CD4+ and CD8+ T cells were sorted using either FACS or magnetic beads. Notes on this clonotype: Its binding antigen is unknown. A much larger clone differs from this one at a single base, so this may be a read error.

Profiling of TCR beta VDJ combinations and CDR3 sequences used genomic DNA as the template. An Illumina HiSeq 2000 was used for TCR repertoire sequencing. As for the original processing: TRBV/TRBJ rearrangement plots, CDR3 size and DJ length profiles, and Simpson's diversity index were used to evaluate the repertoires. Whichever DNA sequence was most abundant in the deep sequencing data was defined as the immunodominant clone. CDR3 amino acid sequences were screened for sharing across subjects and compared with published repertoires and the VDJdb database. TCRdb itself trimmed the public reads at Q25 with fastp, ran MiXCR and retained productive beta chains. Entries that share a CDR3 protein sequence are merged under the most common genes and DNA. TCRdb's processing, not the authors', yielded these V and J calls. The sample has 150,000 to 200,000 distinct CDR3 sequences on record, 40% to 55% of them singletons. Jointly, the top ten make up 2.5% to 3.5% of the sample.

Reading from cysteine to phenylalanine, the CDR3 counts 15 amino acids. Only CDR3 DNA remains: 45 bases, in frame from the first base. Sequencing used sorted CD4+, CD8+, or CD8+CD57+ T cells (not recorded which) from PBMCs. The source of this sequence is a human donor in good health. The chain couples TRBV12-3 or TRBV12-4 to TRBJ2-3, and 8 junction bases match TRBD2. CDR3 region: CASSLARTSTETQYF. The sequenced DNA is TGTGCCAGCAGCTTAGCCAGGACTAGCACAGAAACGCAGTATTTT.